What follows are 18 T cell receptor beta chains derived from one specimen sequenced in a study of blood T cell repertoires in COVID-19. Assay: immunoSEQ multiplex PCR; the TCRdb copy retains only in-frame clones and omits some. The table lists some 210,000 clones, roughly 92% of them singletons. The material sequenced was peripheral blood. These receptors originate from a man aged 60-69 years with COVID-19, enrolled during active disease.

The chain carries TRBV15 and TRBJ1-1; no reliable D call. Trimming removed 1 base at V and 6 bases at J, with 18 bases between. This CDR3 has 16 residues. Germline loops: CDR1 LNHNV, CDR2 YYDKDF (reference sequence). The CDR3 DNA is TGTGCCACCAGCAGAGTTCCGCGTGAGGGCCGGCCTGAAGCTTTCTTT. Translation gives CATSRVPREGRPEAFF.

The gene calls are TRBV11-2 and TRBJ2-1; D might be TRBD2 (5 bases). Germline CDR1 is SGHAT and CDR2 is FQNNGV. V was pared by 6 bases and J by 6 bases, with 18 bases between. This CDR3 spans 15 amino acids. DNA for the CDR3: TGTGCCAGCAGAACAATACTAGGTGTGGCCAATGAGCAGTTCTTC. Its translation is CASRTILGVANEQFF.

V gene TRBV4-2 combines with J gene TRBJ2-5, with a tentative D call TRBD1 (6 bases). CDR1 is LGHNA and CDR2 is YNFKEQ in the germline V gene. V gave up 5 bases and J gave up 5 bases, with 21 bases separating them. The CDR3 totals 16 residues. The CDR3 sequence: CASSGSGGLVSETQYF. For the CDR3, the DNA is TGTGCCAGCAGCGGGAGTGGGGGCCTCGTGTCGGAGACCCAGTACTTC.

In DNA form, the CDR3 reads TGTGCCAGAAGCTTGGCGGGACTACACACCTACGAGCAGTACTTC. Protein product: CARSLAGLHTYEQYF. V usage is TRBV5-3 and J usage is TRBJ2-7, with TRBD2 identical over 7 bases. TRBV5-3 is recorded as an ORF, its role being uncertain. This CDR3 is built from 15 residues. The V gene end was trimmed by 0 bases and the J gene end by 2 bases; junction bases not matched to a gene: 5.

The rearrangement joins TRBV5-1 to TRBJ2-1, with a possible D match to TRBD1 (9 bases). Per germline, CDR1 SGHRS and CDR2 YFSETQ. The germline V and J ends were trimmed by 4 bases and 7 bases, with 18 bases remaining between them. This CDR3 comprises 15 residues. The chain's CDR3 is CASSPGGTGHNEQFF. In DNA form, the CDR3 reads TGCGCCAGCAGCCCGGGAGGGACAGGGCATAATGAGCAGTTCTTC. Together with reference TRBV5-1 and TRBJ2-1, the CDR3 gives the full variable domain: KAGVTQTPRYLIKTRGQQVTLSCSPISGHRSVSWYQQTPGQGLQFLFEYFSETQRNKGNFPGRFSGRQFSNSRSEMNVSTLELGDSALYLCASSPGGTGHNEQFFGPGTRLTVL.

The chain has TRBV6-4 and TRBJ1-4; D uncertain. Per the germline V gene, CDR1 is MRHNA and CDR2 is SNTAGT. The length of the CDR3 is 14 residues. V dropped 6 bases and J dropped 15 bases, with 23 bases sitting between them. CDR3 DNA: TGTGCCAGCAGGGAGGTGGGTCTCCCCCGAGTAGTGTTTTTT. The encoded protein is CASREVGLPRVVFF.

The genes are TRBV7-6 and TRBJ1-6, with D perhaps TRBD1 (6 bases). The CDR3 loop spans 15 amino acids. From germline, CDR1 is SGHVS and CDR2 FNYEAQ. Trimming shortened V by 5 bases and J by 10 bases, and 18 bases separated the two germline ends. This CDR3 reads CASSLYEGGRSPLHF. The CDR3 DNA reads as TGTGCCAGCAGCCTCTATGAAGGGGGACGCTCACCCCTCCACTTT.

The J gene is TRBJ2-2, the V gene TRBV11-2; D gene ambiguous. Trimming removed 0 bases from V and 4 bases from J, with 6 bases in between. Germline loops: CDR1 SGHAT, CDR2 FQNNGV. The CDR3 consists of 14 residues. The CDR3 is CASSLDPFTGELFF. CDR3 nucleotides: TGTGCCAGCAGCTTAGATCCCTTCACCGGGGAGCTGTTTTTT.

This chain joins TRBV5-6 and TRBJ1-5; TRBD1 agrees at 9 bases. V lost 4 bases, J lost 5 bases, and 7 bases stayed unmatched. Germline CDR1 reads SGHDT; CDR2 reads YYEEEE. CDR3 length: 15 amino acids. The CDR3 DNA is TGTGCCAGCAGCCTCTTACGGACAGGGGATCAGCCCCAGCATTTT. It is translated as CASSLLRTGDQPQHF.

The chain carries TRBV3-1 (or the pseudogene TRBV3-2) and TRBJ2-4; 14 bases are shared with TRBD2. Trimming took 0 bases from V and 6 from J; bases not matched to a gene: 22. This CDR3 region has 23 residues. Germline V gives CDR1 LGHDT, CDR2 YNNKEL (reference sequence). This CDR3 is CASSQDHMLGLAGEGVVGNIQYF. The CDR3 DNA reads as TGTGCCAGCAGCCAAGATCACATGTTGGGACTAGCGGGAGAAGGGGTCGTCGGAAACATTCAGTACTTC.

This chain joins TRBV11-3 and TRBJ1-1, with D perhaps matching TRBD1 (6 bases). Trimming removed 0 bases from V and 2 bases from J, with 10 bases in between. The CDR3 runs 15 residues. Per the germline V gene, CDR1 is SGHNT and CDR2 is YENEEA. CDR3 residues: CASSLDGGHNTEAFF. The CDR3 coding sequence is TGTGCCAGCAGCTTAGACGGGGGGCACAACACTGAAGCTTTCTTT. The whole variable domain, remainder taken from reference TRBV11-3 and TRBJ1-1, is EAGVVQSPRYKIIEKKQPVAFWCNPISGHNTLYWYLQNLGQGPELLIRYENEEAVDDSQLPKDRFSAERLKGVDSTLKIQPAELGDSAVYLCASSLDGGHNTEAFFGQGTRLTVV.

The V and J genes are TRBV29-1 and TRBJ1-5, with 7 bases fitting TRBD1. The CDR3 is made up of 14 amino acids. J gave up 6 bases and V 4 bases, and 9 bases lay outside the gene matches. Germline loops: CDR1 SQVTM, CDR2 ANQGSEA. CDR3 residues: CSVGGTAHSQPQHF. The CDR3 DNA is TGCAGCGTTGGGGGGACAGCTCACAGTCAGCCCCAGCATTTT.

The chain is built from TRBV2 and TRBJ1-5, with D uncertain. With 1 base removed from V and 6 bases from J, the gap between germline ends came to 10 bases. The CDR3 extends over 14 amino acids. Germline assignment: CDR1 SNHLY and CDR2 FYNNEI. CDR3 loop: CASSEGAAGQPQHF. CDR3 bases: TGTGCCAGCAGTGAAGGGGCAGCAGGTCAGCCCCAGCATTTT.

The V call is TRBV7-9, the J call TRBJ2-3; D ambiguous. Trimming removed 4 bases from V and 4 bases from J, with 12 bases in between. CDR3 length: 14 residues. Germline lookup yields CDR1 SEHNR and CDR2 FQNEAQ (reference sequence). CDR3 nucleotide sequence: TGTGCCAGCAGCTCCAACAGTATTGCAGATACGCAGTATTTT. Translating gives CASSSNSIADTQYF.

The gene calls are TRBV3-1 (or the pseudogene TRBV3-2) and TRBJ2-7; the D gene is possibly TRBD1 (5 bases). Per the germline V gene, CDR1 is LGHDT and CDR2 is YNNKEL (reference sequence). CDR3 length equals 16 residues. Trimming cost V 0 bases and J 0 bases, with 12 bases left between them. CDR3 residues: CASSQDLQASSYEQYF. DNA of the CDR3: TGTGCCAGCAGCCAAGATTTACAGGCTAGCTCCTACGAGCAGTACTTC.

In the case of this clone: The same CDR3 arises from other DNA sequences in this sample as well. This chain links TRBV12-3 or TRBV12-4 with TRBJ2-7; 7 nucleotides agree with TRBD1. Losses at the gene ends were 5 bases for V and 4 bases for J; bases not matched to a gene: 2. The CDR3 loop spans 12 amino acids. CDR3 DNA: TGTGCCAGCAGTCCGGGACAGTACGAGCAGTACTTC. It codes for CASSPGQYEQYF.

This clone has just one count. This sequence joins TRBV10-2 and TRBJ2-2, with D uncertain. V shed 8 bases and J shed 2 bases, with 6 bases lying between them. Germline-derived CDR1 and CDR2 are WSHSY and SAAADI. The CDR3 is made up of 12 amino acids. The CDR3 coding sequence is TGCGCCAGCTTGAGAAACACCGGGGAGCTGTTTTTT. Residues: CASLRNTGELFF.

This chain links TRBV24-1 with TRBJ1-3; no reliable D call. The V gene's germline CDR1 is KGHDR and CDR2 SFDVKD. V was pared by 7 bases and J by 3 bases, with 6 bases between. This CDR3 has 12 residues. CDR3 region: CATSGGGNTIYF. Here the CDR3 DNA reads TGTGCCACCAGCGGAGGTGGAAACACCATATATTTT.